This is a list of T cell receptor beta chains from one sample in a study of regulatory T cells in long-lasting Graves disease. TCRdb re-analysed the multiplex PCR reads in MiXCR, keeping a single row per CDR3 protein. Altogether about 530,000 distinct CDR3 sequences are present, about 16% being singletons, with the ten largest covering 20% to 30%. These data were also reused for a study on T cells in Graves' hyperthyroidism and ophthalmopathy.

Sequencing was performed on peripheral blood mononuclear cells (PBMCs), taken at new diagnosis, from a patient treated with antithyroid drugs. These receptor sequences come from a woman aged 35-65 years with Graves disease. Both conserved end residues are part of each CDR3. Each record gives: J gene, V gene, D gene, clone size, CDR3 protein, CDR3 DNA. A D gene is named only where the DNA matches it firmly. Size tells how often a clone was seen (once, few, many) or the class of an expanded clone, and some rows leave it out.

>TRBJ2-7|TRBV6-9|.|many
CASSYGAEQYF
TGTGCCAGCAGTTATGGCGCCGAGCAGTACTTC
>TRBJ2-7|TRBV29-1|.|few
CSVGQSYEQYF
TGCAGCGTTGGGCAGTCCTACGAGCAGTACTTC
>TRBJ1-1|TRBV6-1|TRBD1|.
CASHDRGFIEAFF
TGTGCCAGTCACGACAGGGGATTCATTGAAGCTTTCTTT
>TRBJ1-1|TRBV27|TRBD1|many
CASSRQGAYTEAFF
TGTGCCAGCAGCCGACAGGGGGCCTACACTGAAGCTTTCTTT
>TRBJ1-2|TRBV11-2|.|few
CASSPAGLHYGYTF
TGTGCCAGCTCCCCGGCGGGTCTCCACTATGGCTACACCTTC
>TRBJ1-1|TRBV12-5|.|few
CASGPRTGNRTEAFF
TGTGCTAGTGGTCCCCGGACGGGGAATAGGACTGAAGCTTTCTTT
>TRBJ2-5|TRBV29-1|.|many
CSAGTPGETQYF
TGCAGCGCAGGGACCCCAGGGGAGACCCAGTACTTC
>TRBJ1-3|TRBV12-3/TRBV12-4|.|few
CASRPEGREPGNTIYF
TGTGCCAGCAGACCCGAGGGGCGGGAACCTGGAAACACCATATATTTT
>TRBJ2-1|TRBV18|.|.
CASSLMRTVEQFF
TGTGCCAGCTCACTCATGCGGACTGTTGAGCAGTTCTTC
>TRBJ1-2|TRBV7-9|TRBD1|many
CASNVRDSNYGYTF
TGTGCCAGCAACGTCCGGGACAGCAACTATGGCTACACCTTC
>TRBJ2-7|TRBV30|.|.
CAWSGGTNEQYF
TGTGCCTGGAGTGGAGGTACTAACGAGCAGTACTTC
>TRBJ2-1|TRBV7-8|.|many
CASSPVSSGRTEQFF
TGTGCCAGCAGCCCGGTATCTTCGGGAAGGACTGAGCAGTTCTTC
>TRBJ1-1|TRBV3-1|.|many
CASSQGEVNTEAFF
TGTGCCAGCAGCCAAGGGGAGGTGAACACTGAAGCTTTCTTT
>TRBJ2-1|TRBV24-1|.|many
CATSDSDSQRVQFF
TGTGCCACCAGTGATTCAGACAGCCAAAGGGTGCAGTTCTTC
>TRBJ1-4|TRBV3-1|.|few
CASSQESGLTEKLFF
TGTGCCAGCAGCCAAGAATCGGGACTTACTGAAAAACTGTTTTTT